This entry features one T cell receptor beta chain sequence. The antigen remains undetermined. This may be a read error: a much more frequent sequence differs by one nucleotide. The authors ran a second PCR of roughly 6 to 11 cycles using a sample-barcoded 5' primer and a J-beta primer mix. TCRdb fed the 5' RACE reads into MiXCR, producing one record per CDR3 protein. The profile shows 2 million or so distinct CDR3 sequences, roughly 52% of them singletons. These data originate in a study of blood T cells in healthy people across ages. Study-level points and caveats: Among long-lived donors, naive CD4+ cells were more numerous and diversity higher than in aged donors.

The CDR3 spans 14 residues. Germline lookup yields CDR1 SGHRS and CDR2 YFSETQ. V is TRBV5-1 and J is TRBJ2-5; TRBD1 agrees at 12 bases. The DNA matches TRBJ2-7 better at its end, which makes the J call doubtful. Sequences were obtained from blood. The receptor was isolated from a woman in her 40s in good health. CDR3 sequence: CASSMGQGAGEQYF. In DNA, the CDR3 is TGCGCCAGCAGCATGGGACAGGGGGCCGGCGAGCAGTACTTC.